Following are 4 T cell receptor beta chains from one sample sequenced in a study. TCRdb re-called the 5' RACE reads through MiXCR, storing one row per CDR3 protein. The sample carries 30,000 or so distinct CDR3 sequences, approximately 25% recorded once. The sample consisted of memory CD4+ T cells sorted from blood. As to subset: memory CD4+ T cells, CD4+CD45RO+CD25-. These receptors originate from a female donor with breast cancer.

A few counts support this clonotype. V and J are TRBV2 and TRBJ2-6; 9 bases agree with TRBD1. The CDR3 is made up of 19 amino acids. The V and J ends lost 4 bases and 0 bases, in that order; junction bases with no gene match: 10. CDR1 is SNHLY and CDR2 is FYNNEI in the germline V gene. CDR3 nucleotides: TGTGCCAGCAGTGCTCCCGGGACAGGGTCTTCCTCTGGGGCCAACGTCCTGACTTTC. This translates into CASSAPGTGSSSGANVLTF.

This clonotype has only a few counts. The J gene is TRBJ2-7, the V gene TRBV4-1; 8 nucleotides align to TRBD2. This CDR3 is 15 amino acids long. Germline-derived CDR1 and CDR2 are MGHRA and YSYEKL. J lost 0 bases, V lost 4 bases, and 5 bases had no gene match. The CDR3 DNA reads TGCGCCAGCAGCCCACTAGCGGATCTCTCCTACGAGCAGTACTTC. Its protein product is CASSPLADLSYEQYF.

The J gene is TRBJ2-3, the V gene TRBV28; unclear D gene. Trimming took 7 bases from V and 3 from J, leaving 8 bases between them. The V gene's germline CDR1 is MDHEN and CDR2 SYDVKM. The CDR3 runs 12 residues. CDR3: CASKHGTDTQYF. CDR3 DNA: TGTGCCAGCAAGCACGGGACAGATACGCAGTATTTT.

This clonotype was recorded at least ten times. Written as DNA, the CDR3 is TGCGCCAGCAGCCAAGTCTCTGCGGGAGGGCCCCCCGGGGAGCTGTTTTTT. Its translation: CASSQVSAGGPPGELFF. The V gene is TRBV4-3, the J gene TRBJ2-2; 9 nucleotides align to TRBD2. CDR3 length: 17 amino acids. Germline-derived CDR1 and CDR2 are LGHNA and YSLEER. Unmatched junction bases numbered 9, after V lost 1 base and J lost 6 bases.